This T cell receptor beta chain was sequenced for a study of cytomegalovirus exposure and HLA in healthy donors. Germline V gives CDR1 MNHEY, CDR2 SVGAGI. The CDR3 loop spans 15 amino acids. The V and J ends lost 2 bases and 5 bases, in that order; junction bases with no gene match: 6. The PCR employed 60 Vbeta primers together with 13 Jbeta primers. This table comes from immunoSEQ multiplex PCR, and its TCRdb copy is limited to in-frame clones, with some not included. The sample has fewer than 200,000 clones, approximately 84% seen once. This clonotype was obtained from a female donor in good health and CMV-seronegative. Sequencing was carried out using PBMCs. The chain employs TRBV6-5 and TRBJ1-2, with 9 bases identical to TRBD1. The CDR3 DNA reads TGTGCCAGCAGTTACCTAGGACAGGGGAAGTATGGCTACACCTTC. Protein product: CASSYLGQGKYGYTF.